The entry below gives a single TCR beta chain sequence along with its context. Its matching antigen is unknown. The data stem from a study of shared clonotypes between healthy human individuals. Overall study findings and caveats: The represented genetic and exposure-history diversity was limited by the small number of donors.

Running of the assay took place at deep level. Authors' analysis steps: ImmunoSEQ sequences covered only the junction and lacked quality scores; filtering therefore differed. The protocol was immunoSEQ multiplex PCR, while the TCRdb copy is restricted to in-frame clones and leaves out a portion. That table furnishes V, J and clone size, whereas the DNA furnished D and trimming. The table records approximately 710,000 clones, about 90% of them present only once. The CDR3 contains 14 residues. The germline CDR1 and CDR2 sequences are MDHEN and SYDVKM. V lost 5 bases and J 1 base, leaving 11 bases between the germline ends.

This TCR came from a man aged 18 to 29 in good health. Some clones in this sample may be carry-over from other donors' samples. This chain uses TRBV28 with TRBJ1-2; the D gene is possibly TRBD1 (5 bases). Sequenced material: memory CD8+ T cells from PBMCs. The sample's subset: CD45RO+ cells pooled with CCR7-negative TemRA cells. CDR3 bases: TGTGCCAGCAGTCCCTATGACAGTAACTATGGCTACACCTTC. Encoded protein: CASSPYDSNYGYTF.